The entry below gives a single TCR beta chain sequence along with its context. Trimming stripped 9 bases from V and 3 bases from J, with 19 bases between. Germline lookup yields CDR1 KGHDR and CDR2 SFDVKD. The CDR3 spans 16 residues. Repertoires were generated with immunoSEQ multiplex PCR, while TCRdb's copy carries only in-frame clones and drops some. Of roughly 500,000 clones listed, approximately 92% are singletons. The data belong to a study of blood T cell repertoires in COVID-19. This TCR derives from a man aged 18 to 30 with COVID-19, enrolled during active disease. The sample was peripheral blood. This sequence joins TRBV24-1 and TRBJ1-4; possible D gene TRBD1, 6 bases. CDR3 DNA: TGTGCCACCGTTACAGGGTTAAGCCTTCCTAATGAAAAACTGTTTTTT. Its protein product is CATVTGLSLPNEKLFF.